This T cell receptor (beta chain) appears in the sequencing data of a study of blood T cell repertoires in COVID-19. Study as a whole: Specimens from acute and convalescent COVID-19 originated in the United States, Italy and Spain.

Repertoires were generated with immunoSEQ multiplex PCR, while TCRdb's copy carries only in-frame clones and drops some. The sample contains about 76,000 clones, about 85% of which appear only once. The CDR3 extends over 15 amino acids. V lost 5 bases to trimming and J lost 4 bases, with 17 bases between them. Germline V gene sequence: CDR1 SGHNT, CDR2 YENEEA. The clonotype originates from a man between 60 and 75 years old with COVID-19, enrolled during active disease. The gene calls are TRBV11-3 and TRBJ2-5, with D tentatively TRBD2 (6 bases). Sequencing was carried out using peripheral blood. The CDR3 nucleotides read TGTGCCAGCAGCCCCAGCGCGGGGAGAGGAGAGACCCAGTACTTC. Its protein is CASSPSAGRGETQYF.